The rows below give T cell receptor beta chains drawn from one sample of a study of beta chain features in type 1 diabetes. The repertoire was sequenced with immunoSEQ multiplex PCR; TCRdb's copy has only in-frame clones and lacks some. The data show 250,000 to 350,000 clones, about 15% seen once. Sequenced input: naive CD4+ T cells from blood. Source of these receptors: a man aged 18 to 30 with type 1 diabetes. CDR3s include the opening cysteine and the closing phenylalanine or tryptophan. A D gene is named only where the DNA matches it firmly. The size entry is marked missing in some rows and otherwise reads once, few, many or a size class.

clone_size | j_call | v_call | d_call | cdr3_aa | cdr3_nt
- | TRBJ2-1 | TRBV5-1 | TRBD2 | CASRPGLAGGYEQFF | TGCGCCAGCAGGCCGGGACTAGCGGGAGGCTATGAGCAGTTCTTC
few | TRBJ2-7 | TRBV5-1 | TRBD2 | CASSLGPGGQPYEQYF | TGCGCCAGCAGCTTGGGCCCGGGGGGGCAACCCTACGAGCAGTACTTC
- | TRBJ2-5 | TRBV7-2 | - | CASSAYQETQYF | TGTGCCAGCAGCGCGTACCAAGAGACCCAGTACTTC
few | TRBJ2-7 | TRBV6-5 | TRBD1 | CASSYGQGAYEQYF | TGTGCCAGCAGTTACGGCCAGGGGGCCTACGAGCAGTACTTC
- | TRBJ1-5 | TRBV19 | - | CASSEGRTPRPQHF | TGTGCCAGTAGTGAGGGCCGGACGCCTCGGCCCCAGCATTTT
few | TRBJ1-2 | TRBV7-9 | - | CASSSSRAGYTF | TGTGCCAGCAGCTCATCTCGTGCGGGCTACACCTTC
- | TRBJ2-1 | TRBV7-2 | TRBD2 | CASSRTSGGYNEQFF | TGTGCCAGCAGCCGGACTAGCGGGGGCTACAATGAGCAGTTCTTC
- | TRBJ1-2 | TRBV29-1 | - | CSVESSGYGYTF | TGCAGCGTTGAATCGTCGGGCTATGGCTACACCTTC
- | TRBJ2-1 | TRBV18 | - | CASSFRLSTDSYNEQFF | TGTGCCAGCTCGTTCAGACTATCCACGGACTCCTACAATGAGCAGTTCTTC
many | TRBJ2-7 | TRBV29-1 | - | CSVTDSYEQYF | TGCAGCGTGACAGACTCCTACGAGCAGTACTTC
- | TRBJ1-6 | TRBV7-2 | TRBD1 | CASRRPGQRNSPLHF | TGTGCCAGCAGGCGCCCGGGACAGCGAAATTCACCCCTCCACTTT
few | TRBJ1-5 | TRBV7-8 | TRBD1 | CASSGATGHQPQHF | TGTGCCAGCAGCGGTGCGACAGGGCATCAGCCCCAGCATTTT
- | TRBJ2-7 | TRBV10-3 | TRBD1 | CAISDTIGTGPYEQYF | TGTGCCATCAGTGACACTATTGGGACAGGGCCCTACGAGCAGTACTTC
- | TRBJ2-1 | TRBV5-1 | - | CASSFRGNEQFF | TGCGCCAGCAGCTTTAGGGGCAATGAGCAGTTCTTC
few | TRBJ2-2 | TRBV29-1 | - | CSVEIRGVGTGELFF | TGCAGCGTGGAAATCAGGGGTGTCGGCACCGGGGAGCTGTTTTTT
- | TRBJ2-1 | TRBV28 | TRBD1 | CASLPGTGPYNEQFF | TGTGCCAGTCTGCCCGGGACAGGGCCGTACAATGAGCAGTTCTTC
- | TRBJ2-7 | TRBV30 | TRBD1 | CAWNRDRGQDEQYF | TGTGCCTGGAATCGGGACAGGGGGCAGGACGAGCAGTACTTC
- | TRBJ1-2 | TRBV5-1 | - | CASSPDGQGTSDGYTF | TGCGCCAGCAGCCCGGACGGTCAGGGGACCTCCGATGGCTACACCTTC
few | TRBJ2-7 | TRBV5-1 | TRBD1 | CASSNAPSGTAVREQYF | TGCGCCAGCAGCAATGCCCCGTCGGGGACAGCTGTGAGGGAGCAGTACTTC
- | TRBJ2-5 | TRBV27 | - | CASSLSLAGFQYF | TGTGCCAGCAGTTTAAGTCTAGCAGGCTTCCAGTACTTC
few | TRBJ2-7 | TRBV28 | TRBD1 | CASSPYRGAGNGHEQYF | TGTGCCAGCAGTCCCTACAGGGGCGCAGGGAACGGCCACGAGCAGTACTTC
- | TRBJ2-3 | TRBV9 | - | CASSAHPGTPLELGQYF | TGTGCCAGCAGCGCCCACCCCGGGACACCGCTCGAGTTAGGGCAGTATTTT
- | TRBJ2-3 | TRBV9 | TRBD2 | CASSALGTRVLDTQYF | TGTGCCAGCAGCGCCCTGGGGACTAGAGTTCTGGATACGCAGTATTTT
few | TRBJ2-1 | TRBV7-9 | - | CASRARGGNEQFF | TGTGCCAGCAGAGCCAGGGGCGGCAATGAGCAGTTCTTC
few | TRBJ1-6 | TRBV11-2 | - | CASSLGARALNSPLHF | TGTGCCAGCAGCTTAGGGGCCAGGGCCCTCAATTCACCCCTCCACTTT
few | TRBJ2-3 | TRBV10-3 | - | CAISEAGRIEADTQYF | TGTGCCATCAGTGAAGCGGGCCGAATCGAGGCAGATACGCAGTATTTT
few | TRBJ1-5 | TRBV30 | - | CAWSVRGNNQPQHF | TGTGCCTGGAGTGTACGGGGGAACAATCAGCCCCAGCATTTT
- | TRBJ1-5 | TRBV5-1 | - | CASSLKSGEQPQHF | TGCGCCAGCAGTCTTAAATCAGGGGAACAGCCCCAGCATTTT
few | TRBJ2-1 | TRBV7-2 | - | CASSTWGLYNEQFF | TGTGCCAGCAGCACGTGGGGACTGTACAATGAGCAGTTCTTC
- | TRBJ1-5 | TRBV7-8 | - | CASSETGSSNQPQHF | TGTGCCAGCAGCGAGACAGGATCTAGCAATCAGCCCCAGCATTTT
- | TRBJ1-1 | TRBV29-1 | - | CSVGLIGVTEAFF | TGCAGCGTTGGGTTAATAGGGGTCACTGAAGCTTTCTTT
few | TRBJ2-5 | TRBV19 | - | CASSIQGRYQETQYF | TGTGCCAGTAGTATTCAGGGCCGGTACCAAGAGACCCAGTACTTC
- | TRBJ1-2 | TRBV27 | TRBD1 | CASSSLLQGLKGYTF | TGTGCCAGCAGTTCCCTACTACAGGGGTTGAAGGGCTACACCTTC
few | TRBJ2-7 | TRBV18 | - | CASSPGGTAYEQYF | TGTGCCAGCTCCCCTGGAGGAACGGCTTACGAGCAGTACTTC
- | TRBJ2-1 | TRBV19 | TRBD2 | CASSGGGNNEQFF | TGTGCCAGTAGTGGGGGGGGTAACAATGAGCAGTTCTTC
- | TRBJ2-5 | TRBV5-5 | - | CASSPWGEETQYF | TGTGCCAGCAGCCCGTGGGGGGAAGAGACCCAGTACTTC
- | TRBJ2-7 | TRBV11-2 | - | CASSPRPSPYEQYF | TGTGCCAGCAGTCCGCGGCCAAGCCCCTACGAGCAGTACTTC
- | TRBJ2-5 | TRBV5-1 | - | CASSDLVLQETQYF | TGCGCCAGCAGCGACCTAGTTCTCCAAGAGACCCAGTACTTC
few | TRBJ2-7 | TRBV7-2 | - | CASSPSLLYTYEQYF | TGTGCCAGCAGCCCTAGCCTCCTCTACACCTACGAGCAGTACTTC
- | TRBJ2-3 | TRBV18 | - | CASSRVDTQYF | TGTGCCAGCTCCCGGGTAGATACGCAGTATTTT
- | TRBJ2-3 | TRBV9 | - | CASSAGAGSTDTQYF | TGTGCCAGCAGCGCAGGGGCTGGAAGCACAGATACGCAGTATTTT
few | TRBJ2-5 | TRBV18 | TRBD1 | CASSTGTDRRTQYF | TGTGCCAGCTCAACCGGGACAGACCGTCGGACCCAGTACTTC
few | TRBJ2-7 | TRBV5-4 | TRBD2 | CASSPGTSGAPYEQYF | TGTGCCAGCAGCCCAGGGACTAGCGGGGCCCCCTACGAGCAGTACTTC
- | TRBJ2-3 | TRBV5-4 | - | CASSPSATARTDTQYF | TGTGCCAGCAGCCCGAGCGCCACTGCCCGCACAGATACGCAGTATTTT
- | TRBJ2-7 | TRBV2 | - | CASSGRTQGEQYF | TGTGCCAGCAGTGGCAGGACCCAGGGCGAGCAGTACTTC